A single sample is the source of the 20 T cell receptor beta chains below, sequenced in a study of T cell responses to AZD1222 COVID-19 vaccine (dated by TCRdb to the early 2020s). Receptors were amplified or captured by the immunoSEQ multiplex PCR assay. TCRdb obtained this table from immuneACCESS and retained in-frame rearrangements with V and J assigned. These tables miss some clones; where compared with another copy, unresolved V genes account for less than half of the shortfall, and the remainder is unexplained. The sample includes approximately 100,000 clones, with approximately 85% observed a single time. The leading ten clones occupy roughly 13% of the sample. The meaning of the sample's time point label: baseline before first vaccination. The sample's treatment or condition label, in plain terms: meningococcal conjugate vaccine given as trial control. This material consisted of peripheral blood, taken on day 0 of MenACWY control vaccination. The receptor set was obtained from an adult in good health.

The J gene is TRBJ2-6, the V gene TRBV3-1 (or the pseudogene TRBV3-2); unclear D gene. CDR1 is LGHDT and CDR2 is YNNKEL in the germline V gene (reference sequence). This CDR3 spans 16 amino acids. V lost 5 bases, J lost 1 base, and 12 bases lay in between. The CDR3 coding sequence is TGTGCCAGCAGCTCCCTCCTTTTTTCTGGGGCCAACGTCCTGACTTTC. Translating gives CASSSLLFSGANVLTF.

V and J are TRBV28 and TRBJ2-7; 11 bases are shared with TRBD2. The V gene end was trimmed by 1 base and the J gene end by 2 bases; junction bases not matched to a gene: 4. This CDR3 has 16 amino acids. The germline V gene has CDR1 MDHEN and CDR2 SYDVKM. The CDR3 nucleotides are TGTGCCAGCAGTTTATCCGGGACTAGCGGTGCCTACGAGCAGTACTTC. As protein: CASSLSGTSGAYEQYF.

This clone was seen just once. The gene calls are TRBV6-5 and TRBJ2-5; tentative D call: TRBD2 (5 bases). This CDR3 is 13 amino acids long. The germline V gene has CDR1 MNHEY and CDR2 SVGAGI. The germline V and J ends were trimmed by 6 bases and 5 bases, with 13 bases remaining between them. CDR3 sequence reads: CASRPRRWETQYF. CDR3 nucleotides: TGTGCCAGCAGGCCCAGGAGGTGGGAGACCCAGTACTTC.

The chain carries TRBV5-4 and TRBJ2-7; TRBD2 matches 7 bases. Trimming removed 0 bases from V and 3 bases from J; junction bases left unmatched: 3. CDR3 size: 14 residues. The germline V gene encodes CDR1 SGHNT and CDR2 YYREEE (reference sequence). The DNA of the CDR3 is TGTGCCAGCAGCTTGGGAAGCGGGGTCTACGAGCAGTACTTC. Protein: CASSLGSGVYEQYF.

The chain has TRBV4-3 and TRBJ1-5; D is perhaps TRBD1 (5 bases). The CDR3 runs 15 residues. Looked up from germline, CDR1 is LGHNA and CDR2 is YSLEER. Trimming shortened V by 0 bases and J by 4 bases, and 10 bases separated the two germline ends. CDR3 in DNA: TGCGCCAGCAGCCAAGACGTCAGGGAAAATCAGCCCCAGCATTTT. Translated, it gives CASSQDVRENQPQHF.

Comments on this clone: Because it lacks the conserved phenylalanine or tryptophan at the end, this CDR3 is likely a read error. The DNA is left out, because the CDR3 cannot be placed on it with certainty; the CDR3 is given as TCRdb lists it. CDR3 sequence: CANPGQGRL. The chain has TRBV24-1 and TRBJ2-7; TRBD1 is taken as the D call from the table, unchecked against the DNA. CDR1 KGHDR and CDR2 SFDVKD come from the germline V gene. The CDR3 sequence runs 9 residues, both termini included.

This rearrangement joins TRBV7-2 to TRBJ1-2, with 9 bases aligning to TRBD1. The CDR3 runs to 15 residues. The V gene end was trimmed by 5 bases and the J gene end by 4 bases; junction bases not matched to a gene: 8. In germline, CDR1 is SGHTA, CDR2 FQGNSA. The CDR3 sequence: CASSPTGGAFYGYTF. The CDR3 DNA sequence: TGTGCCAGCAGCCCCACAGGGGGCGCTTTCTATGGCTACACCTTC.

V and J are TRBV5-1 and TRBJ2-7, with 7 bases aligning to TRBD1. Per germline, CDR1 SGHRS and CDR2 YFSETQ. With V trimmed by 2 bases and J by 7 bases, 6 bases remained unmatched. The CDR3 runs 13 residues. CDR3 bases: TGCGCCAGCAGCTTCGTTACAGGGGTTGAGCAGTACTTC. It codes for CASSFVTGVEQYF. Complete variable domain (other parts from reference TRBV5-1 and TRBJ2-7): KAGVTQTPRYLIKTRGQQVTLSCSPISGHRSVSWYQQTPGQGLQFLFEYFSETQRNKGNFPGRFSGRQFSNSRSEMNVSTLELGDSALYLCASSFVTGVEQYFGPGTRLTVT.

V usage is TRBV11-3 and J usage is TRBJ2-7; perhaps TRBD1 as D (5 bases). CDR3 size: 16 residues. Germline lookup yields CDR1 SGHNT and CDR2 YENEEA. V lost 3 bases to trimming and J lost 2 bases, with 17 bases between them. This chain's CDR3 is CASSFGWGGRTYEQYF. The CDR3 DNA follows: TGTGCCAGCAGCTTCGGTTGGGGCGGTAGGACCTACGAGCAGTACTTC.

In this sample, this clone turned up once. Different DNA sequences within this sample yield the same CDR3. This chain connects TRBV28 to TRBJ1-1; D gene ambiguous. Germline CDR1 reads MDHEN; CDR2 reads SYDVKM. V dropped 3 bases and J dropped 0 bases, with 2 bases sitting between them. The CDR3 runs 12 residues. CDR3 bases: TGTGCCAGCAGTTTGGTGAACACTGAAGCTTTCTTT. Amino acids: CASSLVNTEAFF.

This clone occurred once. V usage is TRBV4-3 and J usage is TRBJ1-3, with D perhaps matching TRBD1 (6 bases). The germline V gene encodes CDR1 LGHNA and CDR2 YSLEER. Trimming removed 4 bases from V and 3 bases from J, with 16 bases in between. The CDR3 contains 16 residues. CDR3 region: CASSRALQGGGNTIYF. CDR3 coding DNA: TGCGCCAGCAGCCGCGCCCTACAGGGTGGTGGAAACACCATATATTTT.

This clone turned up a few times. V and J are TRBV29-1 and TRBJ2-3; TRBD1 or TRBD2 may be the D gene (6 bases each). CDR1 and CDR2 (germline): SQVTM, ANQGSEA. V was pared by 5 bases and J by 4 bases, with 13 bases between. CDR3 length equals 13 residues. This chain's CDR3 is CSVNEGGADTQYF. CDR3 coding DNA: TGCAGCGTTAATGAGGGGGGAGCAGATACGCAGTATTTT.

The chain joins TRBV7-2 to TRBJ2-3, with D possibly TRBD1 on 5 matching bases. CDR3 length: 12 amino acids. Trimming stripped 5 bases from V and 7 bases from J, with 10 bases between. Germline CDR1 reads SGHTA; CDR2 reads FQGNSA. The CDR3: CASSPGFNTQYF. DNA of the CDR3: TGTGCCAGCAGCCCAGGGTTCAATACGCAGTATTTT. Based on the CDR3 plus reference TRBV7-2 and TRBJ2-3, the full variable domain is GAGVSQSPSNKVTEKGKDVELRCDPISGHTALYWYRQSLGQGLEFLIYFQGNSAPDKSGLPSDRFSAERTGGSVSTLTIQRTQQEDSAVYLCASSPGFNTQYFGPGTRLTVL.

J is TRBJ2-7 and V is TRBV21-1; TRBD2, the table's D call, was not compared with the DNA. TRBV21-1 is noted as a pseudogene. The CDR3 has 13 residues. The CDR3 DNA is TGTGCCAGCAGCAACGGACTAGTTCACGAGCAGTACTTC. Translation: CASSNGLVHEQYF.

The chain carries TRBV6-2 or TRBV6-3 and TRBJ2-3, with D uncertain. The CDR3 is made up of 14 amino acids. Between the trimmed V and J ends, which lost 2 bases and 2 bases, there was a span of 8 bases. Germline V gene sequence: CDR1 MNHEY, CDR2 SVGEGT. The CDR3 protein is CASSYGSHTDTQYF. CDR3 DNA: TGTGCCAGCAGTTACGGTAGTCACACAGATACGCAGTATTTT.

This rearrangement joins TRBV28 to TRBJ2-7; 8 nucleotides align to TRBD1. V dropped 7 bases and J dropped 0; count of bases not matched to a gene: 11. The CDR3 spans 16 residues. In germline, CDR1 is MDHEN, CDR2 SYDVKM. The CDR3 region is CASTPPTGAFSYEQYF. Here the CDR3 DNA reads TGTGCCAGCACTCCTCCGACAGGGGCATTCTCCTACGAGCAGTACTTC.

This chain joins TRBV4-1 and TRBJ1-2, with no clear D. The CDR3 contains 14 residues. The V gene lost 0 bases and the J gene lost 1 base, with 6 bases spanning the gap. Germline assignment: CDR1 MGHRA and CDR2 YSYEKL. CDR3 region: CASSQESINYGYTF. CDR3 coding DNA: TGCGCCAGCAGCCAAGAATCCATTAACTATGGCTACACCTTC.

The chain links TRBV9 to TRBJ2-5; a weak D match, TRBD1 (5 bases). The CDR3 contains 16 residues. CDR1 SGDLS and CDR2 YYNGEE come from the germline V gene. The V end lost 0 bases, the J end lost 9 bases, and 21 bases lay between the germline ends. The CDR3 DNA reads TGTGCCAGCAGCGTAGATTCGACAGCCCGAAGTACGGCCCAGTACTTC. Protein sequence: CASSVDSTARSTAQYF.

J is TRBJ2-1 and V is TRBV5-1; 7 bases are a match to TRBD1. Looked up from germline, CDR1 is SGHRS and CDR2 is YFSETQ. The trim removed 0 bases at V and 0 bases at J, leaving 9 bases unmatched. The CDR3 has 18 residues. The chain's CDR3 is CASSLVPPGQTSYNEQFF. CDR3 bases: TGCGCCAGCAGCTTGGTCCCCCCGGGACAGACCTCCTACAATGAGCAGTTCTTC. The full variable domain, in which reference TRBV5-1 and TRBJ2-1 provide the parts outside the CDR3, is KAGVTQTPRYLIKTRGQQVTLSCSPISGHRSVSWYQQTPGQGLQFLFEYFSETQRNKGNFPGRFSGRQFSNSRSEMNVSTLELGDSALYLCASSLVPPGQTSYNEQFFGPGTRLTVL.

The chain recombines TRBV7-9 with TRBJ2-7; D unclear. Trimming cost V 3 bases and J 6 bases, with 9 bases left between them. This CDR3 has 12 amino acids. Per germline, CDR1 SEHNR and CDR2 FQNEAQ (reference sequence). The DNA for the CDR3 is TGTGCCAGCAGCTTGGGCGGAACCGAGCAGTACTTC. Translating gives CASSLGGTEQYF.